This passage covers 21 T cell receptor beta chains from one sample sequenced in a study of T cell changes during pregnancy in multiple sclerosis. Measured with immunoSEQ multiplex PCR; TCRdb has only the in-frame clones, and not every one. The data contain tens of thousands of clones, about 90% of them seen just once; the ten biggest clones take up more than 9%. Sequences were derived from peripheral blood, sampled after pregnancy. All receptors come from a female donor in good health, enrolled as a control in a pregnancy study.

The chain couples TRBV5-6 to TRBJ1-2, with D tentatively TRBD1 (5 bases). V was trimmed by 5 bases and J by 4 bases, leaving 12 bases between them. Germline CDR1 is SGHDT and CDR2 is YYEEEE. This CDR3 contains 13 residues. This CDR3 is CASRPWQGYGYTF. The CDR3 coding sequence is TGTGCCAGCAGGCCCTGGCAGGGCTATGGCTACACCTTC.

This clone was detected a few times. The chain carries TRBV27 and TRBJ1-1; TRBD1 aligns across 7 bases. V shed 6 bases and J 4 bases; nucleotides not matched to a gene: 5. The CDR3 is made up of 13 amino acids. Germline-derived CDR1 and CDR2 are MNHEY and SMNVEV (reference sequence). The CDR3, as DNA: TGTGCCAGCAGCCACAGGGGCCCCACTGAAGCTTTCTTT. Its translation is CASSHRGPTEAFF.

The chain has TRBV12-1 and TRBJ1-5; the table's D call of TRBD1 was not tested on the DNA. TRBV12-1 is labeled a pseudogene. The CDR3 totals 15 residues. The CDR3 DNA reads as TGTGCCAGCAGCCAGTCTGACAGGGTTCATCAGCCCCAGCATTTT. Translation: CASSQSDRVHQPQHF.

The rearrangement uses TRBV19 and TRBJ2-7; 9 bases match TRBD1. The CDR3 covers 14 residues. Germline V gives CDR1 LNHDA, CDR2 SQIVND (reference sequence). The J segment lost 8 bases and the V segment lost 6 bases, leaving 11 bases of the junction unmatched. DNA of the CDR3: TGTGCCAGTAGCACCGGGACAGGGATTTCCCAGCAGTACTTC. The encoded protein is CASSTGTGISQQYF.

The V call is TRBV19, the J call TRBJ2-3; 12 nucleotides align to TRBD2. V shed 5 bases, J shed 2 bases, and the junction held 8 bases outside the gene matches. The CDR3 contains 17 residues. Germline-derived CDR1 and CDR2 are LNHDA and SQIVND (reference sequence). CDR3 coding DNA: TGTGCCAGTAGTTTGTTAAGGACTAGCGGGACCACAGATACGCAGTATTTT. Translating gives CASSLLRTSGTTDTQYF.

This rearrangement joins TRBV6-6 to TRBJ1-4, with 7 positions matching TRBD1. Germline V lookup: CDR1 MNHNY, CDR2 SVGAGI (reference sequence). The CDR3 runs to 14 residues. V lost 2 bases and J lost 8; bases outside the gene matches: 5. The CDR3 is CASSYGQVQEKLFF. The CDR3 DNA reads as TGTGCCAGCAGTTACGGACAGGTCCAGGAAAAACTGTTTTTT.

The CDR3, as DNA: TGTGCCAGCAGCGTAGCTGGACAGAAGACAGATACGCAGTATTTT. Encoded protein: CASSVAGQKTDTQYF. The V gene is TRBV9, the J gene TRBJ2-3; D possibly corresponds to TRBD1 (6 bases). Trimming pared 0 bases from V and 3 bases from J, leaving 11 bases between. The CDR3 runs to 15 residues. Germline V gene sequence: CDR1 SGDLS, CDR2 YYNGEE.

J is TRBJ2-1 and V is TRBV7-9; 12 bases are shared with TRBD2. The CDR3 is 17 amino acids. V trimming: 1 base; J trimming: 8 bases; junction bases outside the gene matches: 9. CDR1 is SEHNR, CDR2 FQNEAQ, per germline (reference sequence). In nucleotides, the CDR3 is TGTGCCAGCAGCTTAGGCCCTAGCGGGAGGGCCAGGGATGAGCAGTTCTTC. This gives the protein CASSLGPSGRARDEQFF.

This clone was observed once. This chain links TRBV15 with TRBJ2-1; 11 positions agree with TRBD2. The CDR3 is 16 amino acids. With V trimmed by 5 bases and J by 3 bases, 6 bases remained unmatched. Germline V gene lookup returns CDR1 LNHNV and CDR2 YYDKDF (reference sequence). DNA for the CDR3: TGTGCCACCAGCCTAAGACTAGCGGGGCTCTACAATGAGCAGTTCTTC. Protein product: CATSLRLAGLYNEQFF. The full variable domain, rest sourced from reference TRBV15 and TRBJ2-1, is DAMVIQNPRYQVTQFGKPVTLSCSQTLNHNVMYWYQQKSSQAPKLLFHYYDKDFNNEADTPDNFQSRRPNTSFCFLDIRSPGLGDTAMYLCATSLRLAGLYNEQFFGPGTRLTVL.

The chain uses TRBV18 and TRBJ2-1; TRBD1 aligns across 7 bases. CDR3 length equals 14 residues. The V and J ends lost 4 bases and 10 bases, in that order; junction bases with no gene match: 10. The germline gives CDR1 KGHSH, CDR2 LQKENI. The CDR3, as DNA: TGTGCCAGCTCACAAGGACAGGAACAAGGGGAGCAGTTCTTC. Translated, it gives CASSQGQEQGEQFF.

The V and J genes are TRBV12-5 and TRBJ1-1, with D possibly TRBD1 on 5 matching bases. This CDR3 spans 15 amino acids. CDR1 is LGHNT, CDR2 FRNRAP, per germline. V lost 0 bases to trimming and J lost 3 bases, with 11 bases between them. CDR3 region: CASGLVRVGDTEAFF. The CDR3 nucleotides read TGTGCTAGTGGTTTGGTAAGAGTAGGGGACACTGAAGCTTTCTTT.

The CDR3 bases are TGTGCCAGCAGTTTCGGGACTGACTACAATGAGCAGTTCTTC. It is translated as CASSFGTDYNEQFF. The chain joins TRBV28 to TRBJ2-1; TRBD2 might be the D (6 bases). From germline, CDR1 is MDHEN and CDR2 SYDVKM. V was pared by 3 bases and J by 3 bases, with 9 bases between. The CDR3 runs 14 residues.

A single count supports this clone. The chain carries TRBV30 and TRBJ1-4; D perhaps matches TRBD1 (5 bases). Trimming pared 0 bases from V and 7 bases from J, leaving 12 bases between. The CDR3 has 14 residues. The germline gives CDR1 GTSNPN, CDR2 SVGIG (reference sequence). In DNA form, the CDR3 reads TGTGCCTGGAGTGTAGCGGGGGGGATTGAAAAACTGTTTTTT. This sequence encodes CAWSVAGGIEKLFF.

The gene calls are TRBV7-9 and TRBJ2-1; 16 bases are a match to TRBD2. This CDR3 contains 18 residues. Looked up from germline, CDR1 is SEHNR and CDR2 is FQNEAQ (reference sequence). V shed 8 bases and J 4 bases; nucleotides not matched to a gene: 11. CDR3 protein: CASVPGLAGGPGYNEQFF. The CDR3 DNA reads TGTGCCAGCGTGCCGGGACTAGCGGGAGGGCCTGGGTACAATGAGCAGTTCTTC.

The gene calls are TRBV20-1 and TRBJ2-1; 8 bases fit TRBD2. Looked up from germline, CDR1 is DFQATT and CDR2 is SNEGSKA (reference sequence). The CDR3 is 11 amino acids. The CDR3 spells CAGGQYNEQFF. CDR3 DNA sequence: TGCGCGGGGGGCCAGTACAATGAGCAGTTCTTC.

The genes are TRBV19 and TRBJ1-1; 10 bases are a match to TRBD1. The ends lost 6 bases at V and 3 bases at J; junction bases unmatched: 7. Germline-derived CDR1 and CDR2 are LNHDA and SQIVND (reference sequence). CDR3 length: 15 amino acids. CDR3 in DNA: TGTGCCAGTAGAAATACAGGGACAGGGGACACTGAAGCTTTCTTT. As protein: CASRNTGTGDTEAFF.

This clone was detected a few times. J is TRBJ1-6 and V is TRBV11-3; tentative D call: TRBD1 (6 bases). V shed 7 bases and J shed 9 bases, with 16 bases lying between them. The CDR3 is 14 residues long. CDR1 and CDR2 from the germline V gene are SGHNT and YENEEA. CDR3 sequence (DNA): TGTGCCAGCACCAAAGAGGGGGTAGGTTCACCCCTCCACTTT. Translated: CASTKEGVGSPLHF.

The chain recombines TRBV15 with TRBJ1-2; D perhaps matches TRBD1 (5 bases). The germline CDR1 and CDR2 sequences are LNHNV and YYDKDF (reference sequence). This CDR3 has 15 amino acids. Trimming shortened V by 3 bases and J by 4 bases, and 15 bases separated the two germline ends. The CDR3 spells CATSSVTRGFYGYTF. The CDR3 nucleotides are TGTGCCACCAGCAGCGTAACAAGGGGATTCTATGGCTACACCTTC.

The rearrangement joins TRBV25-1 to TRBJ2-1, with 9 bases aligning to TRBD1. CDR1 and CDR2 (germline): MGHDK, SYGVNS. V lost 7 bases and J lost 7; bases outside the gene matches: 8. This CDR3 has 14 amino acids. The CDR3 DNA reads as TGTGCCAGCACCCTACAGGGGGCGAGTAATGAGCAGTTCTTC. This encodes CASTLQGASNEQFF.

The rearrangement joins TRBV6-5 to TRBJ2-7, with TRBD2 matching over 7 bases. The CDR3 runs to 15 residues. Looked up from germline, CDR1 is MNHEY and CDR2 is SVGAGI. V was pared by 4 bases and J by 3 bases, with 9 bases of the junction left unmatched. CDR3 sequence (DNA): TGTGCCAGCAGTTCGCGGACTAGTCACAACTACGAGCAGTACTTC. Its translation is CASSSRTSHNYEQYF.

The V call is TRBV15, the J call TRBJ2-5; 7 nucleotides agree with TRBD1. V lost 0 bases, J lost 4 bases, and 8 bases stayed unmatched. The CDR3 contains 16 residues. Germline V gene data show CDR1 as LNHNV and CDR2 as YYDKDF (reference sequence). CDR3 DNA sequence: TGTGCCACCAGCAGAGAACTAACAGGGGTTTTAGAGACCCAGTACTTC. It yields the protein CATSRELTGVLETQYF.